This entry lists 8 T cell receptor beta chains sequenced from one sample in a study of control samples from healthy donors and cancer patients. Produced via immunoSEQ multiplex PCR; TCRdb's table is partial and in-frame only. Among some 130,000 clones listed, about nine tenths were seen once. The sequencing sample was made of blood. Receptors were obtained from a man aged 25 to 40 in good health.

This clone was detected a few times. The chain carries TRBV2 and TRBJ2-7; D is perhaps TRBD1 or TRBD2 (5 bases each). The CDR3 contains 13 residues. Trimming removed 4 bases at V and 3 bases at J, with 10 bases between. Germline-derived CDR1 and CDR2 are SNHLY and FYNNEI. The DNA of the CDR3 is TGTGCCAGCAGTGTTGGGGACGGCTACGAGCAGTACTTC. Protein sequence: CASSVGDGYEQYF.

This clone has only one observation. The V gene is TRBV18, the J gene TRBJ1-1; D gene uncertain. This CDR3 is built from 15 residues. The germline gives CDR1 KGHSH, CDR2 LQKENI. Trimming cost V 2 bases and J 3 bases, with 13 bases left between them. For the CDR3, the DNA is TGTGCCAGCTCACCATTGTTGGTGGGAGACACTGAAGCTTTCTTT. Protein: CASSPLLVGDTEAFF. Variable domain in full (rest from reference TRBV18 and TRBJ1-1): NAGVMQNPRHLVRRRGQEARLRCSPMKGHSHVYWYRQLPEEGLKFMVYLQKENIIDESGMPKERFSAEFPKEGPSILRIQQVVRGDSAAYFCASSPLLVGDTEAFFGQGTRLTVV.

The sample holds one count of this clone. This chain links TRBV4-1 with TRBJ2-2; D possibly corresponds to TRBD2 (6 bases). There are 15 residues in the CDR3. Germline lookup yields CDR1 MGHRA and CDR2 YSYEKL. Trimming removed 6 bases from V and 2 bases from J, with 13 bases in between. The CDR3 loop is CASSLRDSNTGELFF. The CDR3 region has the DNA TGCGCCAGCAGTCTCCGGGACTCTAACACCGGGGAGCTGTTTTTT.

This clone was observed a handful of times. For the CDR3, the DNA is TGTGCCAGTAGTTCGTACAGGGGGCCGCGGGGAGAGACCCAGTACTTC. Translating gives CASSSYRGPRGETQYF. This rearrangement joins TRBV19 to TRBJ2-5, with 9 bases aligning to TRBD1. V trimming: 5 bases; J trimming: 4 bases; junction bases outside the gene matches: 11. The CDR3 totals 16 residues. Germline V gene data show CDR1 as LNHDA and CDR2 as SQIVND (reference sequence).

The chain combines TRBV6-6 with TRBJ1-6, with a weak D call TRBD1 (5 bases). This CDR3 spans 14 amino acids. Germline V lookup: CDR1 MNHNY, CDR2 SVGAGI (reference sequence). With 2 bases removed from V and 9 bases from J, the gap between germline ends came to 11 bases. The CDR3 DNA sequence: TGTGCCAGCAGTTACCGGACAACCGGTTCACCCCTCCACTTT. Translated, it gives CASSYRTTGSPLHF.

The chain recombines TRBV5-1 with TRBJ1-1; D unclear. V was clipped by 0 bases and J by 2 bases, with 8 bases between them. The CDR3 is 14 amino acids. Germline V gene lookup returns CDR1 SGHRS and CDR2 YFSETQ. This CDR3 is CASSLEQLNTEAFF. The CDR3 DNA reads TGCGCCAGCAGCTTGGAACAGCTAAACACTGAAGCTTTCTTT.

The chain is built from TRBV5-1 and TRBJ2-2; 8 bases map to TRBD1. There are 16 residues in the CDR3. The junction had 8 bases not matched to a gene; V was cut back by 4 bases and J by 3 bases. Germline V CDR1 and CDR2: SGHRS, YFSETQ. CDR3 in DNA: TGCGCCAGCAGCATCGACAGGGGCCCATACACCGGGGAGCTGTTTTTT. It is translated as CASSIDRGPYTGELFF. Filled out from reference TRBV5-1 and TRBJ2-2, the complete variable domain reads KAGVTQTPRYLIKTRGQQVTLSCSPISGHRSVSWYQQTPGQGLQFLFEYFSETQRNKGNFPGRFSGRQFSNSRSEMNVSTLELGDSALYLCASSIDRGPYTGELFFGEGSRLTVL.

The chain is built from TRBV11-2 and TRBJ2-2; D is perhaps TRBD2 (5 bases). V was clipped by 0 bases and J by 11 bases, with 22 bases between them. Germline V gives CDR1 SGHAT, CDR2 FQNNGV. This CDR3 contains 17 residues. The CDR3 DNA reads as TGTGCCAGCAGCTTAGATCCCGGGTGGGCCGGTGGAGGCGAGCTGTTTTTT. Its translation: CASSLDPGWAGGGELFF. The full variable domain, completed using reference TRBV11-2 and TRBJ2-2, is EAGVAQSPRYKIIEKRQSVAFWCNPISGHATLYWYQQILGQGPKLLIQFQNNGVVDDSQLPKDRFSAERLKGVDSTLKIQPAKLEDSAVYLCASSLDPGWAGGGELFFGEGSRLTVL.